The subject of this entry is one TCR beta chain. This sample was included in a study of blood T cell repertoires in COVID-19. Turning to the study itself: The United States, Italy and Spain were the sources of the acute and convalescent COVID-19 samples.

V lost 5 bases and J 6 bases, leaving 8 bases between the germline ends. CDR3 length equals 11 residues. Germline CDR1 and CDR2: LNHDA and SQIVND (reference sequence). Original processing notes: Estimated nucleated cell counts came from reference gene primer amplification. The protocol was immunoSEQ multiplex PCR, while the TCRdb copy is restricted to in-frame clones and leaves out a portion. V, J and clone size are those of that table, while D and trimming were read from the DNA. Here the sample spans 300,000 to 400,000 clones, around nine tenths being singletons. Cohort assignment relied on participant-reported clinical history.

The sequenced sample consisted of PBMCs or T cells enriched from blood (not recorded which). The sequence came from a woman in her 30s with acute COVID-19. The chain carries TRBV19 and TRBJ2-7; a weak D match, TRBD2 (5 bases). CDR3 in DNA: TGTGCCAGTAGTTTTGGAGGCGAGCAGTACTTC. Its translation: CASSFGGEQYF. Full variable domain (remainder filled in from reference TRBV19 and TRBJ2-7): DGGITQSPKYLFRKEGQNVTLSCEQNLNHDAMYWYRQDPGQGLRLIYYSQIVNDFQKGDIAEGYSVSREKKESFPLTVTSAQKNPTAFYLCASSFGGEQYFGPGTRLTVT.